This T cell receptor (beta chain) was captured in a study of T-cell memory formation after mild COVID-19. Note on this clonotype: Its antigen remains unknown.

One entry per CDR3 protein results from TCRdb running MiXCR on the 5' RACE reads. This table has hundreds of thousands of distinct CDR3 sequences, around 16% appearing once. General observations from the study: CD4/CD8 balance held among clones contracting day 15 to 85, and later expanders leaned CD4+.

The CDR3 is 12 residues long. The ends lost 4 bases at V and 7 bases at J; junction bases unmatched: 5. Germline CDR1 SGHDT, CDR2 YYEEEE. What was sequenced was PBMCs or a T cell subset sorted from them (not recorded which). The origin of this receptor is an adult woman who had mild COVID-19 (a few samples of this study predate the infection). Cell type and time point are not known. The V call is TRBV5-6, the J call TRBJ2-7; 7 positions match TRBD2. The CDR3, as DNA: TGTGCCAGCAGCAATTGGCGGGGGGAGCAGTACTTC. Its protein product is CASSNWRGEQYF.